One T cell receptor beta chain is described in this entry. Its specificity is unknown. This CDR3 region has 15 residues. Germline assignment: CDR1 SEHNR and CDR2 FQNEAQ (reference sequence). The ends lost 3 bases at V and 6 bases at J; junction bases unmatched: 2. The sample comes from a study of T cells in Graves' hyperthyroidism and ophthalmopathy. Points from the study as a whole: Ophthalmopathy, which appeared later, was predicted by the model a median approximately six months before onset. Ophthalmopathy could be told apart from stable hyperthyroidism with a 13 V-J model.

RNA transcripts served as the template for amplifying TCR beta CDR3 regions. TCR CDR3 underwent first-round RT-PCR with the HTBI primer set. TCRdb independently ran MiXCR on the multiplex PCR reads; one entry per CDR3 protein. The table shows over 700,000 distinct CDR3 sequences, with 30% to 40% occurring only once. The sample consisted of blood. The sequence was collected from a woman aged 40-49 years with Graves' hyperthyroidism. This chain joins TRBV7-9 and TRBJ2-1; TRBD2 aligns across 13 bases. CDR3 nucleotide sequence: TGTGCCAGCAGCTTTACTAGCGGGAGGGCCAATGAGCAGTTCTTC. Amino acid sequence: CASSFTSGRANEQFF. The full variable domain, completed using reference TRBV7-9 and TRBJ2-1, is DTGVSQNPRHKITKRGQNVTFRCDPISEHNRLYWYRQTLGQGPEFLTYFQNEAQLEKSRLLSDRFSAERPKGSFSTLEIQRTEQGDSAMYLCASSFTSGRANEQFFGPGTRLTVL.